The T cell receptor (beta chain) under discussion was sequenced for a study of blood T cells in healthy people across ages. Study overall: Roughly one uniquely barcoded beta molecule per two T cells was captured.

The individuals who served as donors were healthy Caucasians living in Russia, aged roughly 6 to 100. Through a sample-barcoded 5' primer and a J-beta primer mix, a second PCR was run for roughly 6 to 12 cycles. One entry per CDR3 protein, called by TCRdb with MiXCR from the 5' RACE reads. The sample includes some 1.6 million distinct CDR3 sequences, around 35% of them seen just once. CDR3 length: 13 amino acids. The V gene's germline CDR1 is SGHDT and CDR2 YYEEEE. J gave up 15 bases and V 7 bases, and 12 bases lay outside the gene matches. Study-level results: The fall in TCR beta diversity per million T cells was roughly linear with age.

Concerning this clonotype itself: Its antigen is currently unknown.

This chain links TRBV5-6 with TRBJ2-1, with 11 nucleotides matching TRBD2. Sequencing was carried out using blood. The clonotype comes from a woman aged 30 to 39 in good health. CDR3 coding DNA: TGTGCCAGCTCCTTAGCGGGAGGGCCTCTTTGGTTCTTC. Amino acid sequence: CASSLAGGPLWFF.